These T cell receptor beta chains were read from a single sample in a study of T and B cells in COVID-19 patients. In TCRdb, the multiplex PCR reads were re-called with MiXCR into one record per CDR3 protein. The profile shows a few thousand distinct CDR3 sequences, roughly 26% of them singletons. The sample taken for sequencing was blood. All receptors come from a human donor with active COVID-19. CDR3s include the opening cysteine and the closing phenylalanine or tryptophan. Fields, in order: J gene, D gene, V gene, CDR3 protein. D genes are given only for firm matches.

TRBJ2-7	TRBD2	TRBV20-1	CSADRTSHYEQYF
TRBJ2-5	NA	TRBV6-2/TRBV6-3	CASSYNPDSILETQYF
TRBJ2-5	TRBD2	TRBV20-1	CSAMTSGEQETQYF
TRBJ2-1	TRBD1	TRBV6-2/TRBV6-3	CASIQGARNEQFF
TRBJ2-7	NA	TRBV30	CAWKKGPTIYEQYF
TRBJ2-5	NA	TRBV20-1	CTGEGVQETQYF
TRBJ1-2	NA	TRBV6-6	CASSYGGIVGWGYTF
TRBJ2-1	TRBD2	TRBV7-9	CASTPLPSGGAYNEQFF
TRBJ2-3	TRBD1	TRBV6-1	CASWVQQGAADTQYF
TRBJ1-6	TRBD1	TRBV20-1	CSAGTGTDLFNSPLHF
TRBJ1-1	TRBD1	TRBV29-1	CSVGGQGFTAFF
TRBJ1-5	TRBD1	TRBV5-3	CARSWDREGPQHF
TRBJ1-4	TRBD1	TRBV24-1	CATSDGGQINEKLFF
TRBJ2-3	NA	TRBV27	CASSLSRRDTQYF
TRBJ2-7	TRBD1	TRBV15	CATRDRGSKSSYEQYF
TRBJ1-1	NA	TRBV6-1	CASSEEVRDPEGAFF
TRBJ2-1	TRBD2	TRBV27	CASSFGTSGVQGKFF
TRBJ1-3	NA	TRBV12-3/TRBV12-4	CASSRGGDTIYF
TRBJ2-5	NA	TRBV2	CASSEERETQYF
TRBJ2-7	NA	TRBV5-6	CASSPIKGSTYEQYF
TRBJ1-1	NA	TRBV20-1	CSARGIDFAMEAFF
TRBJ2-1	NA	TRBV15	CATSRDWADYNEQFF
TRBJ2-3	TRBD2	TRBV5-1	CASASSGLTDTQYF
TRBJ2-7	NA	TRBV30	CAWSVVHGQYF
TRBJ2-1	NA	TRBV20-1	CSARPRAHGSYNEQFF
TRBJ2-7	NA	TRBV7-2	CASSPQDWSYEQYF
TRBJ1-3	NA	TRBV11-2	CASSSRHGNTIYF
TRBJ1-1	NA	TRBV4-1	CASSQGPGDTEAFF
TRBJ2-5	TRBD2	TRBV19	CASTASGEYQETQYF
TRBJ2-2	NA	TRBV18	CASSPAGALTGELFF
TRBJ2-3	NA	TRBV6-1	CASSAKDRKFGDTQYF
TRBJ2-7	NA	TRBV20-1	CSARAGRGLFPF
TRBJ2-2	NA	TRBV19	CASSIRTGELFF